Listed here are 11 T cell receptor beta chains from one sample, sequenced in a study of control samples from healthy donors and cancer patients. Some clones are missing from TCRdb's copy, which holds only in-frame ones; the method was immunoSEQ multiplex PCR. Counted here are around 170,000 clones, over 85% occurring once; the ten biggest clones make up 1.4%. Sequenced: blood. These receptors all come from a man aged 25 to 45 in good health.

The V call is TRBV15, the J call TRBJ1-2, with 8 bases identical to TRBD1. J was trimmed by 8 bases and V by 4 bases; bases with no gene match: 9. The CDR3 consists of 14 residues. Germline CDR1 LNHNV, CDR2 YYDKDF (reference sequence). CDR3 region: CATSKNQGAGGYTF. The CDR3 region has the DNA TGTGCCACCAGCAAGAACCAGGGGGCAGGGGGCTACACCTTC. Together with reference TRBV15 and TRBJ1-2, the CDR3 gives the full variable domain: DAMVIQNPRYQVTQFGKPVTLSCSQTLNHNVMYWYQQKSSQAPKLLFHYYDKDFNNEADTPDNFQSRRPNTSFCFLDIRSPGLGDTAMYLCATSKNQGAGGYTFGSGTRLTVV.

The chain's CDR3 is CASSFVDRDENIQYF. In DNA, the CDR3 is TGTGCCAGCAGCTTTGTGGACAGGGACGAAAACATTCAGTACTTC. J is TRBJ2-4 and V is TRBV5-6, with TRBD1 identical over 8 bases. V gave up 2 bases and J gave up 5 bases; unmatched junction bases: 6. The CDR3 has 15 residues. The germline V gene encodes CDR1 SGHDT and CDR2 YYEEEE.

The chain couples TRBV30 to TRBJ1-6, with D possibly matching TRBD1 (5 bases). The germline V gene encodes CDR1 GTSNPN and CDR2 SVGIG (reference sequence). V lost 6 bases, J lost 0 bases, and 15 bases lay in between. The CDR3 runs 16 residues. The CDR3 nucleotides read TGTGCCTGCCGTCGGCGGGGGGGCTCCTATAATTCACCCCTCCACTTT. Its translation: CACRRRGGSYNSPLHF.

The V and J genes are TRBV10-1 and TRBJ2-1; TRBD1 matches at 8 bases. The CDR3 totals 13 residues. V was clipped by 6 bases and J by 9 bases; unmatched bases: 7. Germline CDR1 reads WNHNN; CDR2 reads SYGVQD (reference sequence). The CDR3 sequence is CASSPGQGLEQFF. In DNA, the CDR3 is TGCGCCAGCAGCCCCGGACAGGGCCTTGAGCAGTTCTTC.

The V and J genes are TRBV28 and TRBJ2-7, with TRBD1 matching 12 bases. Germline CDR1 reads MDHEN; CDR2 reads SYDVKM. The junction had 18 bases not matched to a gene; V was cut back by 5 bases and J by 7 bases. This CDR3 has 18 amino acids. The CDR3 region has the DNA TGTGCCAGCAGTGTAATTAAGGCGTGGGGACAGGGGGCAGGGGAGCAGTACTTC. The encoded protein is CASSVIKAWGQGAGEQYF.

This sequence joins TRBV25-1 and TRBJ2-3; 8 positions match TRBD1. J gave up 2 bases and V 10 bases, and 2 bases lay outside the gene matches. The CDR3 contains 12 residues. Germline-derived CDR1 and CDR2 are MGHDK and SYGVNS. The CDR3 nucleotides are TGTGCCACAGGGGGCGACACAGATACGCAGTATTTT. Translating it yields CATGGDTDTQYF. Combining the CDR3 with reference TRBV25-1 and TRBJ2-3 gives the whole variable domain EADIYQTPRYLVIGTGKKITLECSQTMGHDKMYWYQQDPGMELHLIHYSYGVNSTEKGDLSSESTVSRIRTEHFPLTLESARPSHTSQYLCATGGDTDTQYFGPGTRLTVL.

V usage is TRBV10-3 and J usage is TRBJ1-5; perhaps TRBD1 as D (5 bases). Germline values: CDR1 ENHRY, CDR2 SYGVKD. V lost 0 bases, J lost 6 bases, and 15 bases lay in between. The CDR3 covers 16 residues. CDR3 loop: CAISESRGGGTQPQHF. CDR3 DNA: TGTGCCATCAGTGAGTCGAGAGGAGGCGGGACTCAGCCCCAGCATTTT.

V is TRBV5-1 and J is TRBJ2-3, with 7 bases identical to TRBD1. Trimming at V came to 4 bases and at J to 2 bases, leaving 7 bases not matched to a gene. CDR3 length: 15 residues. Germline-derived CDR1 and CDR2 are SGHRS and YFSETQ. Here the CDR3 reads CASSVGTALTDTQYF. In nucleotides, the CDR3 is TGCGCCAGCAGCGTAGGGACAGCCCTCACAGATACGCAGTATTTT.

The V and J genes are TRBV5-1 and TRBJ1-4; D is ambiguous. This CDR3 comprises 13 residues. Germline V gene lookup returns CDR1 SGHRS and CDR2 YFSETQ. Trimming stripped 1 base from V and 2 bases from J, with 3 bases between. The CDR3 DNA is TGCGCCAGCAGCTTGCAGACTAATGAAAAACTGTTTTTT. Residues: CASSLQTNEKLFF.

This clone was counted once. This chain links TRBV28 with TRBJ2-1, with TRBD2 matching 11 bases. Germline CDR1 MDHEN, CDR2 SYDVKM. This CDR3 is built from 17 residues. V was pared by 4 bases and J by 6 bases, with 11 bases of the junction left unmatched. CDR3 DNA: TGTGCCAGCAGTTCCGACCTACTAGCGGGGGTACCCAATGAGCAGTTCTTC. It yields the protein CASSSDLLAGVPNEQFF.

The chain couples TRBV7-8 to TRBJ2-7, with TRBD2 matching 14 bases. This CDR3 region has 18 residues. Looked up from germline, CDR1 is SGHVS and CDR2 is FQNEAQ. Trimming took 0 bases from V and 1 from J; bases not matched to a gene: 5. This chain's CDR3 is CASSLATSGRAISYEQYF. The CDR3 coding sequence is TGTGCCAGCAGCTTAGCGACTAGCGGGAGGGCGATATCCTACGAGCAGTACTTC.